The sequence of this T cell receptor (beta chain) was determined in a study of T cell changes during pregnancy in multiple sclerosis. TCRdb's table, derived via immunoSEQ multiplex PCR, lists solely in-frame clones and lacks some. This sample has 55,000 or so clones, with 70% to 90% found just once. V was cut by 4 bases and J by 0 bases, with 7 bases left in between. There are 15 residues in the CDR3. Germline V gene lookup returns CDR1 ENHRY and CDR2 SYGVKD. The specimen was CD4+ T cells from peripheral blood mononuclear cells, collected in the first trimester of pregnancy. The receptor's source is a female donor with multiple sclerosis, enrolled in a pregnancy study. The rearrangement uses TRBV10-3 and TRBJ2-6, with D possibly being TRBD1 (5 bases). The CDR3 is CAISGTNSGANVLTF. The DNA for the CDR3 is TGTGCCATCAGTGGGACAAACTCTGGGGCCAACGTCCTGACTTTC.